One and the same sample provided the 23 T cell receptor beta chains below, sequenced in a study of T cell responses to AZD1222 COVID-19 vaccine (TCRdb year 2021). Taken with the paper, the label for time point translates to: about 28 days (+/-7) after the second vaccine dose. The protocol used for the library was the immunoSEQ multiplex PCR assay. Drawn from immuneACCESS, this table holds only the in-frame rearrangements with V and J called that TCRdb kept. Clones are partly lost; checked studies trace under half to an unresolved V gene and leave the rest unexplained. This sample lists 200,000 or so clones; about 93% were detected once. Less than 1.2% of the sample belongs to the ten largest clones. The material was peripheral blood, obtained 28 days after the second AZD1222 dose. The receptor set was obtained from an adult who received the AZD1222 COVID-19 vaccine.

The rearrangement uses TRBV12-3 or TRBV12-4 and TRBJ1-5, with TRBD1 as a possible D gene (6 bases). V dropped 6 bases and J dropped 7 bases, with 10 bases sitting between them. The CDR3 has 12 residues. The CDR3 here is CASRQGTQPQHF. The CDR3 DNA reads TGTGCCAGCAGACAGGGTACACAGCCCCAGCATTTT.

This clone was recorded only once. J is TRBJ2-6 and V is TRBV4-2, with 7 bases matching TRBD1. Germline V gene data show CDR1 as LGHNA and CDR2 as YNFKEQ. This CDR3 has 16 amino acids. Trimming took 4 bases from V and 3 from J; bases not matched to a gene: 6. The CDR3 DNA reads as TGTGCCAGCAGCCGAGCTACAGGGGATGGGGCCAACGTCCTGACTTTC. This codes for CASSRATGDGANVLTF.

The chain employs TRBV18 and TRBJ1-2; a possible D gene is TRBD1 (5 bases). Trimming removed 2 bases from V and 5 bases from J, with 9 bases in between. The germline CDR1 and CDR2 sequences are KGHSH and LQKENI. The length of the CDR3 is 13 residues. DNA of the CDR3: TGTGCCAGCTCACCAGGGGCCGGATATGGCTACACCTTC. Protein product: CASSPGAGYGYTF.

The rearrangement links TRBV27 to TRBJ1-1; 10 positions match TRBD1. CDR1 is MNHEY and CDR2 is SMNVEV in the germline V gene (reference sequence). The length of the CDR3 is 14 residues. After removal of 4 bases from V and 5 bases from J, the junction contained 4 bases not matched to a gene. Written as DNA, the CDR3 is TGTGCCAGCAGTTCCGGACAGGGGGGGACTGAAGCTTTCTTT. Translation gives CASSSGQGGTEAFF.

The sample holds one count of this clone. J is TRBJ1-2 and V is TRBV6-4; D not certain. The CDR3 covers 13 residues. The V and J ends lost 3 bases and 6 bases respectively, with 11 bases between them. Germline CDR1 MRHNA, CDR2 SNTAGT. The CDR3 loop reads CASSERVGDGYTF. In DNA, the CDR3 is TGTGCCAGCAGTGAGAGGGTCGGTGATGGCTACACCTTC.

This clone has only one observation. The CDR3 nucleotides are TGTGCCAGCAGTCTGGGGGCGGGAACTGAAGCTTTCTTT. Its protein product is CASSLGAGTEAFF. The rearrangement links TRBV6-4 to TRBJ1-1; maybe TRBD1 (6 bases). Deletions cut 5 bases from V and 5 bases from J, with 12 bases between. From germline, CDR1 is MRHNA and CDR2 SNTAGT. The CDR3 runs 13 residues.

The chain carries TRBV18 and TRBJ1-1; TRBD1 matches at 7 bases. This CDR3 spans 15 amino acids. V trimming: 3 bases; J trimming: 1 base; junction bases outside the gene matches: 5. Germline CDR1 reads KGHSH; CDR2 reads LQKENI. DNA of the CDR3: TGTGCCAGCTCACCCCGGACAGGAAGGAACACTGAAGCTTTCTTT. Its translation: CASSPRTGRNTEAFF.

In this sample, this clone turned up once. The chain couples TRBV2 to TRBJ2-2; maybe TRBD1 (5 bases). V was clipped by 4 bases and J by 9 bases, with 12 bases between them. Germline CDR1 SNHLY, CDR2 FYNNEI. This CDR3 is 13 amino acids long. CDR3 amino acids: CASSVDRERELFF. CDR3 in DNA: TGTGCCAGCAGTGTAGACAGAGAGCGGGAGCTGTTTTTT.

This chain joins TRBV5-1 and TRBJ2-2; unclear D gene. This CDR3 comprises 15 residues. Deletions cut 0 bases from V and 6 bases from J, with 12 bases between. Germline V gene sequence: CDR1 SGHRS, CDR2 YFSETQ. As DNA, the CDR3 is TGCGCCAGCAGCTTGGCATCCTGGCCCCCCGGGGAGCTGTTTTTT. Residues: CASSLASWPPGELFF.

This clone was counted a single time. The V call is TRBV30, the J call TRBJ1-2; 7 positions match TRBD1. The CDR3 is made up of 14 amino acids. The J segment lost 6 bases and the V segment lost 4 bases, leaving 11 bases of the junction unmatched. Germline V gene data show CDR1 as GTSNPN and CDR2 as SVGIG (reference sequence). The CDR3 coding sequence is TGTGCCTGGATCCACCGCACAGGGGTAAATGGCTACACCTTC. Amino acid sequence: CAWIHRTGVNGYTF.

This clone was counted once. The chain links TRBV7-3 to TRBJ1-6; D is ambiguous. The V end lost 4 bases, the J end lost 10 bases, and 17 bases lay between the germline ends. The length of the CDR3 is 15 residues. Germline V lookup: CDR1 SGHTA, CDR2 FQGTGA. The CDR3 nucleotides are TGTGCCAGCAGCTCCGACGGAGGGATCAGATCACCCCTCCACTTT. Protein product: CASSSDGGIRSPLHF.

The chain links TRBV24-1 to TRBJ1-1; 8 bases map to TRBD1. The CDR3 sequence is 14 residues long. The V and J ends lost 8 bases and 1 base, in that order; junction bases with no gene match: 5. Per the germline V gene, CDR1 is KGHDR and CDR2 is SFDVKD. In DNA, the CDR3 is TGTGCCACCAACTCCGGGACAGGGAACACTGAAGCTTTCTTT. Amino acids: CATNSGTGNTEAFF.

This clone appeared a few times. The chain employs TRBV19 and TRBJ2-7; tentatively, D is TRBD1 (5 bases). The CDR3 contains 14 residues. Deletions cut 6 bases from V and 4 bases from J, with 16 bases between. Germline V gene lookup returns CDR1 LNHDA and CDR2 SQIVND (reference sequence). CDR3 DNA: TGTGCCAGTAGCCCTCCCGGACACCCGTACGAGCAGTACTTC. It codes for CASSPPGHPYEQYF.

This sequence joins TRBV28 and TRBJ1-2; D gene ambiguous. The CDR3 spans 14 residues. Trimming cost V 6 bases and J 2 bases, with 13 bases left between them. Germline V CDR1 and CDR2: MDHEN, SYDVKM. In DNA form, the CDR3 reads TGTGCCAGCAGCCAAGAGGTTGGGAACTATGGCTACACCTTC. This sequence encodes CASSQEVGNYGYTF.

This clone showed up just once. The chain carries TRBV3-1 (or the pseudogene TRBV3-2) and TRBJ2-5; D may correspond to TRBD1 or TRBD2 (6 bases each). Germline CDR1 reads LGHDT; CDR2 reads YNNKEL (reference sequence). The CDR3 is 17 amino acids. V lost 0 bases, J lost 4 bases, and 18 bases lay in between. The CDR3 DNA reads as TGTGCCAGCAGCCAAGATCTGGTAGGGGGGTGGGGAGAGACCCAGTACTTC. This sequence encodes CASSQDLVGGWGETQYF.

The count of this clone is one. The chain links TRBV11-2 to TRBJ1-1; a weak D match, TRBD1 (5 bases). V lost 2 bases and J lost 4, with 11 bases in between. From germline, CDR1 is SGHAT and CDR2 FQNNGV. The CDR3 is made up of 14 amino acids. The CDR3 DNA is TGTGCCAGCAGCTTAACCCGGGGGAGCACTGAAGCTTTCTTT. Amino acid sequence: CASSLTRGSTEAFF.

This chain uses TRBV7-9 with TRBJ1-1; maybe TRBD1 (6 bases). The V end lost 3 bases, the J end lost 4 bases, and 15 bases lay between the germline ends. CDR1 and CDR2 (germline): SEHNR, FQNEAQ (reference sequence). The CDR3 is 15 residues long. CDR3 loop: CASSLLQGEVTEAFF. Written as DNA, the CDR3 is TGTGCCAGCAGCTTGTTACAGGGCGAAGTCACTGAAGCTTTCTTT.

The gene calls are TRBV25-1 and TRBJ2-5, with D unclear. CDR1 is MGHDK and CDR2 is SYGVNS in the germline V gene. This CDR3 region has 14 residues. V dropped 1 base and J dropped 5 bases, with 11 bases sitting between them. The CDR3 region has the DNA TGTGCCAGCAGTGAATTTGTCCGTGCTGAGACCCAGTACTTC. It codes for CASSEFVRAETQYF.

V is TRBV5-4 and J is TRBJ1-3; unclear D gene. CDR3 length: 14 amino acids. Trimming took 0 bases from V and 0 from J, leaving 4 bases between them. From germline, CDR1 is SGHNT and CDR2 YYREEE (reference sequence). CDR3 region: CASSLDLSGNTIYF. Written as DNA, the CDR3 is TGTGCCAGCAGCTTGGATCTCTCTGGAAACACCATATATTTT.

This chain connects TRBV7-3 to TRBJ2-3; possible D gene TRBD1, 6 bases. The length of the CDR3 is 15 residues. V gave up 2 bases and J gave up 1 base, with 10 bases separating them. CDR1 and CDR2 from the germline V gene are SGHTA and FQGTGA. The CDR3: CASSLSGVGTDTQYF. In DNA, the CDR3 is TGTGCCAGCAGCTTATCAGGGGTCGGCACAGATACGCAGTATTTT.

J is TRBJ2-3 and V is TRBV4-1, with D perhaps matching TRBD2 (6 bases). The germline gives CDR1 MGHRA, CDR2 YSYEKL. The V gene lost 1 base and the J gene lost 2 bases, with 10 bases spanning the gap. This CDR3 spans 15 amino acids. Here the CDR3 reads CASSQVGGNTDTQYF. Here the CDR3 DNA reads TGCGCCAGCAGCCAAGTGGGGGGTAACACAGATACGCAGTATTTT.

The V call is TRBV6-5, the J call TRBJ1-2, with D perhaps matching TRBD1 (5 bases). CDR1 MNHEY and CDR2 SVGAGI come from the germline V gene. With 6 bases removed from V and 8 bases from J, the gap between germline ends came to 16 bases. The CDR3 sequence is 13 residues long. The CDR3 sequence is CASRRDPPGGYTF. CDR3 DNA: TGTGCCAGCAGAAGGGACCCCCCGGGGGGCTACACCTTC.

This chain joins TRBV3-1 (or the pseudogene TRBV3-2) and TRBJ1-1; no reliable D call. The CDR3 is 12 amino acids. Germline V lookup: CDR1 LGHDT, CDR2 YNNKEL (reference sequence). V was trimmed by 1 base and J by 5 bases, leaving 5 bases between them. The CDR3: CASSQAGTEAFF. The CDR3 coding sequence is TGTGCCAGCAGCCAAGCTGGAACTGAAGCTTTCTTT.